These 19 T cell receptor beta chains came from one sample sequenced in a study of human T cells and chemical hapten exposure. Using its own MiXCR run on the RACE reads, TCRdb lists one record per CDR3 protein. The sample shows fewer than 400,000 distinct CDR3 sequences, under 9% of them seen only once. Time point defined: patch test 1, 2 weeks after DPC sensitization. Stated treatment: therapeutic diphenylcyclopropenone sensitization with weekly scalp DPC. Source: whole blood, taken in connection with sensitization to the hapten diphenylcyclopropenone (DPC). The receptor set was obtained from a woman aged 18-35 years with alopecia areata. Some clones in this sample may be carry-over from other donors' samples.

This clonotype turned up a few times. DNA of the CDR3: TGTGCCAGCAGCCAAGACAGGGGGCGAACCTACAATGAGCAGTTCTTC. Amino acids: CASSQDRGRTYNEQFF. This chain joins TRBV3-1 and TRBJ2-1, with 8 bases identical to TRBD1. The J segment lost 2 bases and the V segment lost 0 bases, leaving 3 bases of the junction unmatched. CDR3 length: 16 residues. The germline CDR1 and CDR2 sequences are LGHDT and YNNKEL (reference sequence).

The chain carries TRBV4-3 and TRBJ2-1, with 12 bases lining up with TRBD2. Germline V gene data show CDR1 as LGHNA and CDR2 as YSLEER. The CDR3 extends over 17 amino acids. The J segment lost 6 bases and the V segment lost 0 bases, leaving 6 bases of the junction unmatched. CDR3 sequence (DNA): TGCGCCAGCAGCCAAGAACCTAGCGGGGGGGTTGGCAATGAGCAGTTCTTC. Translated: CASSQEPSGGVGNEQFF.

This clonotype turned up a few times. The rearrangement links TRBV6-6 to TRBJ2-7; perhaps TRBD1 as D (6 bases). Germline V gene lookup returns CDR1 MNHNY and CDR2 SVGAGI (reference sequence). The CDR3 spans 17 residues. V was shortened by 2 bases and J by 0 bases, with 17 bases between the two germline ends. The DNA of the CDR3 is TGTGCCAGCAGTTACGCCCCAGGGGCCGCCGGCTCCTACGAGCAGTACTTC. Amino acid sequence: CASSYAPGAAGSYEQYF.

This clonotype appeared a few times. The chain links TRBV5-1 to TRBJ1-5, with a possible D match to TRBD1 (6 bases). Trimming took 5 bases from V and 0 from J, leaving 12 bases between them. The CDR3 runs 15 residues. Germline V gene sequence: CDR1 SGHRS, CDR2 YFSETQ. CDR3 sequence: CASRETGYSNQPQHF. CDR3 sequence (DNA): TGCGCCAGCAGAGAGACAGGTTATAGCAATCAGCCCCAGCATTTT.

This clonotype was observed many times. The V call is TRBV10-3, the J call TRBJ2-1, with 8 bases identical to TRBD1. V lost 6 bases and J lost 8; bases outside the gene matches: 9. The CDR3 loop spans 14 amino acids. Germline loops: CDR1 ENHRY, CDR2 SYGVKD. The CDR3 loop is CAISKTDRADEQFF. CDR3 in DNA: TGTGCCATCAGCAAGACGGACAGGGCGGATGAGCAGTTCTTC.

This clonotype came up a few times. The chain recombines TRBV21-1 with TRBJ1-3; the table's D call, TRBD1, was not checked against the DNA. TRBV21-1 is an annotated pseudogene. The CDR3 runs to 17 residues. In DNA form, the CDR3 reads TGTGCCAGCAGCATTAAGGGGTGGCGGGTGCCTGGAAACACCATATATTTT. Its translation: CASSIKGWRVPGNTIYF.

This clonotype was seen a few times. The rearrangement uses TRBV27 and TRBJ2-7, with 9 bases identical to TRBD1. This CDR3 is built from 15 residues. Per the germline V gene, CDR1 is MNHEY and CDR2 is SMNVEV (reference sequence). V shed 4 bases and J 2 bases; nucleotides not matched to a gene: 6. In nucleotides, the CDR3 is TGTGCCAGCAGTTCTCGACAGGGGGAAGCCTACGAGCAGTACTTC. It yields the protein CASSSRQGEAYEQYF.

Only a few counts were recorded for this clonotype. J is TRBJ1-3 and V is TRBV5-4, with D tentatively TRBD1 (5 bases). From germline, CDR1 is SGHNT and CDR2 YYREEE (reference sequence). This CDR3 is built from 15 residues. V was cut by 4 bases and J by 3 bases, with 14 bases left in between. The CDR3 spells CASSPSAGVGNTIYF. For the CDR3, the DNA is TGTGCCAGCAGCCCATCTGCGGGGGTTGGAAACACCATATATTTT.

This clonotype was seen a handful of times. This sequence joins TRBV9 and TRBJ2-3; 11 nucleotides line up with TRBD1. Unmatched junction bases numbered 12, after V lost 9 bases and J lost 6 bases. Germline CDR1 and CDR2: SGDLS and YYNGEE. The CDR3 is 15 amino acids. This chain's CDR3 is CATSPGDRGFDTQYF. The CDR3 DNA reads TGTGCCACCTCGCCAGGGGACAGGGGGTTTGATACGCAGTATTTT.

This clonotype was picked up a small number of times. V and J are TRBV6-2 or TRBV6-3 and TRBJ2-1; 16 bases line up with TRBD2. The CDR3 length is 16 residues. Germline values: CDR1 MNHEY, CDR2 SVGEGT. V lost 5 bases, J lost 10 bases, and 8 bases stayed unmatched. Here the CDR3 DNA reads TGTGCCAGCAGTCCCGGGACTAGCGGGGGGGCTGGGGAGCAGTTCTTC. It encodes CASSPGTSGGAGEQFF.

The CDR3 region has the DNA TGCAGTGCTACCCTTTTAGGGGGGGCGCGAACTGAAGCTTTCTTT. Translated: CSATLLGGARTEAFF. This sequence joins TRBV20-1 and TRBJ1-1; D may be TRBD1 (6 bases). Germline loops: CDR1 DFQATT, CDR2 SNEGSKA (reference sequence). Trimming removed 4 bases from V and 5 bases from J, with 20 bases in between. The CDR3 totals 15 residues.

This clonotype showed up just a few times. The CDR3 sequence: CASSRGPGASYEQYF. The CDR3 DNA sequence: TGTGCCAGCAGCCGAGGCCCCGGGGCCTCCTACGAGCAGTACTTC. The chain uses TRBV7-3 and TRBJ2-7; tentatively, D is TRBD1 or TRBD2 (5 bases each). The V end lost 5 bases, the J end lost 0 bases, and 14 bases lay between the germline ends. There are 15 residues in the CDR3. CDR1 and CDR2 (germline): SGHTA, FQGTGA.

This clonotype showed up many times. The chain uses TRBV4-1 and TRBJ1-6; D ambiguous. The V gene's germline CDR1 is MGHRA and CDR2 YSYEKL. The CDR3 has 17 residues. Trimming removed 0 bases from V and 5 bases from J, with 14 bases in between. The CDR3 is CASSQESGTYNNSPLHF. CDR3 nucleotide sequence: TGCGCCAGCAGCCAAGAGTCTGGAACATATAATAATTCACCCCTCCACTTT.

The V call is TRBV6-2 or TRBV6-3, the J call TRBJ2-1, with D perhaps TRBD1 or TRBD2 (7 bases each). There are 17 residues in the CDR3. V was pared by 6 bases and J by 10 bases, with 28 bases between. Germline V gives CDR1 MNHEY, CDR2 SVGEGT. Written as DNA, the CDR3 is TGTGCCAGCAGCCATCCAGGGAGGGGGCCCGGGACTGGAGAGCAGTTCTTC. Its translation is CASSHPGRGPGTGEQFF.

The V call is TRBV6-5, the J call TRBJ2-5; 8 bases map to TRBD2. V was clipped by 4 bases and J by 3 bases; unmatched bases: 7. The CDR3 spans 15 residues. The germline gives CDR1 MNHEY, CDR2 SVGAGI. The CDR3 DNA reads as TGTGCCAGCAGTTCCCCGGGGGGGGGTGAAGAGACCCAGTACTTC. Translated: CASSSPGGGEETQYF.

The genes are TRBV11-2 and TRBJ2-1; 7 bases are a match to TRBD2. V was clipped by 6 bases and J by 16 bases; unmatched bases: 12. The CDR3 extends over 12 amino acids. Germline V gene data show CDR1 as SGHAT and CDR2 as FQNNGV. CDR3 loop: CASSTDGGTTFF. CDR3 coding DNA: TGTGCCAGCAGTACAGATGGCGGGACTACCTTCTTC.

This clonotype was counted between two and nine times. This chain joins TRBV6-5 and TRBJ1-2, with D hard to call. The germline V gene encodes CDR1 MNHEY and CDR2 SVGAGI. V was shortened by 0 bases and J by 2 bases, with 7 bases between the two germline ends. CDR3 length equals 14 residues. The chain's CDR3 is CASSYSAGNYGYTF. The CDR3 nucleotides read TGTGCCAGCAGTTACTCTGCGGGGAACTATGGCTACACCTTC.

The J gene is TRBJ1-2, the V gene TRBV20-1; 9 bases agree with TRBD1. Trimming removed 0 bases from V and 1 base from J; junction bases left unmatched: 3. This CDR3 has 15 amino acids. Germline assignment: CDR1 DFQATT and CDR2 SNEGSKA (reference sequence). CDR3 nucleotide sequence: TGCAGTGCTAGAGATACAGGGGGCCTTAACTATGGCTACACCTTC. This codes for CSARDTGGLNYGYTF.

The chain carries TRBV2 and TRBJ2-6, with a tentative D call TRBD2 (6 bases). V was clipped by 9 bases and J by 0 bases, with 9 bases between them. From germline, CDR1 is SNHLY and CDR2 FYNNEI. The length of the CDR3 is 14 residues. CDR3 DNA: TGTGCCAGTGGAGGGGTCTCTGGGGCCAACGTCCTGACTTTC. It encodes CASGGVSGANVLTF.